This T cell receptor beta chain was recorded in a study of siplizumab effects on memory and regulatory T cells. The V end lost 5 bases, the J end lost 8 bases, and 12 bases lay between the germline ends. The CDR3 runs 12 residues. Germline lookup yields CDR1 MDHEN and CDR2 SYDVKM. A word on this clone: Its antigen is as yet unknown.

Approximately 10^5 TCR templates were assayed per sample. Measured with immunoSEQ multiplex PCR; TCRdb has only the in-frame clones, and not every one. The repertoire holds some 97,000 clones, about nine tenths seen once, with more than 2.5% in the top ten. Study conclusions and caveats: An assignable phenotype, naive or memory, was missing from roughly 83-96% of proliferating CD4+ or CD8+ clones. Naive T cells were seemingly more diverse than memory cells, and major contributions to the alloresponse seemed to be made by them. Controls had about 29% Treg-derived mappable alloreactive CD4+ clones on average, versus approximately 70% with siplizumab.

The TCR originated in a human donor in good health. Some clones in this sample may be carry-over from other donors' samples. V usage is TRBV28 and J usage is TRBJ1-2; D is unresolved. What was sequenced was CD4+ T cells sorted from blood. The DNA for the CDR3 is TGTGCCAGCAGTACCTCCGGCGGAGGCTACACCTTC. Its protein product is CASSTSGGGYTF.